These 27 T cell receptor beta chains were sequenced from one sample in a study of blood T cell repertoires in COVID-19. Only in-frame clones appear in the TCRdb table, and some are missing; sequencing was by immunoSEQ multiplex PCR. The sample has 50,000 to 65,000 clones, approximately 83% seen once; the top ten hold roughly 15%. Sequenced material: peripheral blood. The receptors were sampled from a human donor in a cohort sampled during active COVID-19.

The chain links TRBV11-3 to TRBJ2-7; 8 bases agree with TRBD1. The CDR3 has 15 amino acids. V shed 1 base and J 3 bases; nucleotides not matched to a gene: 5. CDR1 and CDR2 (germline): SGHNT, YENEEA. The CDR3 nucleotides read TGTGCCAGCAGCTTAGTCGGGACAGGATTCTACGAGCAGTACTTC. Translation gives CASSLVGTGFYEQYF. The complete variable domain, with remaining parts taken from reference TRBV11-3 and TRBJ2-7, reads EAGVVQSPRYKIIEKKQPVAFWCNPISGHNTLYWYLQNLGQGPELLIRYENEEAVDDSQLPKDRFSAERLKGVDSTLKIQPAELGDSAVYLCASSLVGTGFYEQYFGPGTRLTVT.

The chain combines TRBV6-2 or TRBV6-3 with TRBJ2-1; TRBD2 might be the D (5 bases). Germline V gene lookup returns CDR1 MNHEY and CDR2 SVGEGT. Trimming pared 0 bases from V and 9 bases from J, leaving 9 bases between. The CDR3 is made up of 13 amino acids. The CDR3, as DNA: TGTGCCAGCAGTTACTCGGGCGGGCTTGAGCAGTTCTTC. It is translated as CASSYSGGLEQFF.

The CDR3 region is CASSVGDSGYNEQFF. The CDR3 bases are TGTGCCAGCAGCGTAGGTGATAGCGGTTACAATGAGCAGTTCTTC. The chain has TRBV9 and TRBJ2-1; the D gene is possibly TRBD2 (6 bases). CDR1 and CDR2 (germline): SGDLS, YYNGEE. The V and J ends lost 0 bases and 4 bases respectively, with 11 bases between them. The CDR3 extends over 15 amino acids.

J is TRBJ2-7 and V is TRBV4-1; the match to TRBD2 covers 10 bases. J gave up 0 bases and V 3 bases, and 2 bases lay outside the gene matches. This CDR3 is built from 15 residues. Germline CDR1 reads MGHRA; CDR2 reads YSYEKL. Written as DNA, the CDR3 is TGCGCCAGCAGCCAGACTAGCGGGTACTCCTACGAGCAGTACTTC. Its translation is CASSQTSGYSYEQYF.

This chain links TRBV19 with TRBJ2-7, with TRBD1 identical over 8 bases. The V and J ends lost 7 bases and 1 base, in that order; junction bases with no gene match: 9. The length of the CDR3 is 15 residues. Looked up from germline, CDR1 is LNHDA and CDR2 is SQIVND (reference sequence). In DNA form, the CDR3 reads TGTGCCAGTACCCCGGGAAGGACAGGGTCCTACGAGCAGTACTTC. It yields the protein CASTPGRTGSYEQYF.

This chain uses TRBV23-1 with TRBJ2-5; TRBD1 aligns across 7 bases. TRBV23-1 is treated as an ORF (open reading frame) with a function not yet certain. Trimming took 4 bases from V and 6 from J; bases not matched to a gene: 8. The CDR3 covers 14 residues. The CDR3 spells CASSLRGRWQTQYF. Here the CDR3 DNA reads TGCGCCAGCAGTCTGAGGGGGCGGTGGCAGACCCAGTACTTC.

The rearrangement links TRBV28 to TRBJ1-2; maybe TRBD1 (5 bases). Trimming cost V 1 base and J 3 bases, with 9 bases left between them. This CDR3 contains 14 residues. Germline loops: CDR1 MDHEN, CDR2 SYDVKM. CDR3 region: CASSLSNRHYGYTF. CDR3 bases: TGTGCCAGCAGTTTATCGAACAGGCACTATGGCTACACCTTC.

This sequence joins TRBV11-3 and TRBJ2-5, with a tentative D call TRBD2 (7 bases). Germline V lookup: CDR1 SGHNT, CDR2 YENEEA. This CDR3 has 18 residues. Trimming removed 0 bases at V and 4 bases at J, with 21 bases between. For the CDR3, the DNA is TGTGCCAGCAGCTTAGATGGCCCTTTGCGGGGGCGGCGAGAGACCCAGTACTTC. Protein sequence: CASSLDGPLRGRRETQYF.

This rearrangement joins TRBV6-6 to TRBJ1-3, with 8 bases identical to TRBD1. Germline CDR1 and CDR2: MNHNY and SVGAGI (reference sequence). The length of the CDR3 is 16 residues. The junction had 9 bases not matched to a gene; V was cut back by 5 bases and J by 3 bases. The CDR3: CASSLAGGANGNTIYF. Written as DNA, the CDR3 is TGTGCCAGCAGTCTAGCAGGGGGCGCAAATGGAAACACCATATATTTT.

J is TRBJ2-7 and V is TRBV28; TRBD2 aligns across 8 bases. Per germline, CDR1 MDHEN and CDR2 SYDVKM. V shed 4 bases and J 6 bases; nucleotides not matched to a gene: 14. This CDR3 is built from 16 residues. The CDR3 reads CASSSPNRAGAVEQYF. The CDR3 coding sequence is TGTGCCAGCAGTTCCCCAAATCGAGCGGGAGCAGTCGAGCAGTACTTC. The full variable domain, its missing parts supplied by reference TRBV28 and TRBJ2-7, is DVKVTQSSRYLVKRTGEKVFLECVQDMDHENMFWYRQDPGLGLRLIYFSYDVKMKEKGDIPEGYSVSREKKERFSLILESASTNQTSMYLCASSSPNRAGAVEQYFGPGTRLTVT.

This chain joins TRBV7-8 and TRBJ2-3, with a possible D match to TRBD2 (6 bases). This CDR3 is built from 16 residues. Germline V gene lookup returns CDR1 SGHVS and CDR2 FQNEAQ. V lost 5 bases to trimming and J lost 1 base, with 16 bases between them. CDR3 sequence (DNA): TGTGCCAGCAGCCCTAGTACGCAGCGGGGCACAGATACGCAGTATTTT. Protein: CASSPSTQRGTDTQYF. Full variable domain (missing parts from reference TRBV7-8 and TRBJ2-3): GAGVSQSPRYKVAKRGQDVALRCDPISGHVSLFWYQQALGQGPEFLTYFQNEAQLDKSGLPSDRFFAERPEGSVSTLKIQRTQQEDSAVYLCASSPSTQRGTDTQYFGPGTRLTVL.

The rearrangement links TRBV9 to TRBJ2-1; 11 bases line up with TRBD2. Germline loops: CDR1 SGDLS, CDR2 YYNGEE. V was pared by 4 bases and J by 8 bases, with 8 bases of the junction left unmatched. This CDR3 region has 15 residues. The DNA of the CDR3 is TGTGCCAGCAGCCACACTAGCGGGAGTCGGTATGAGCAGTTCTTC. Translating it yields CASSHTSGSRYEQFF.

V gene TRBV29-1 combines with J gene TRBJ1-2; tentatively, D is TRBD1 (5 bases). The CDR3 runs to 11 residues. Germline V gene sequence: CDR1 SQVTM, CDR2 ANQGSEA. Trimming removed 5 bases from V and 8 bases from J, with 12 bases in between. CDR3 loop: CSVPQGNGYTF. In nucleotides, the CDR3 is TGCAGCGTTCCTCAGGGTAACGGCTACACCTTC.

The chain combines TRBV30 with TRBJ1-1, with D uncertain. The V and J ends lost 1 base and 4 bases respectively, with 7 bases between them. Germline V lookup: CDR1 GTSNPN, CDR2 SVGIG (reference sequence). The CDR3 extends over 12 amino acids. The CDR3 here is CAWSGYSTEAFF. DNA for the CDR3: TGTGCCTGGAGTGGGTATAGCACTGAAGCTTTCTTT.

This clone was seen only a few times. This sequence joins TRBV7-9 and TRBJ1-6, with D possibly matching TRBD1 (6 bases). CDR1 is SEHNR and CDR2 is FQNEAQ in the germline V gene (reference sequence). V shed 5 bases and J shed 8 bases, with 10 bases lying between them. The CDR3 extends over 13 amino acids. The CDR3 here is CASSLNRDSPLHF. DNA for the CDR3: TGTGCCAGCAGCCTCAACAGGGATTCACCCCTCCACTTT.

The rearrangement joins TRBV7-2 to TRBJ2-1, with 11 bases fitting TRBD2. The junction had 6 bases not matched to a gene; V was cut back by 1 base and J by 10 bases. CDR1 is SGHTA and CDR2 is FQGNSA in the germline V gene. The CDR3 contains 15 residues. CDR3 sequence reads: CASSLERLAGPEQFF. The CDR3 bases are TGTGCCAGCAGCTTAGAAAGACTAGCGGGACCCGAGCAGTTCTTC.

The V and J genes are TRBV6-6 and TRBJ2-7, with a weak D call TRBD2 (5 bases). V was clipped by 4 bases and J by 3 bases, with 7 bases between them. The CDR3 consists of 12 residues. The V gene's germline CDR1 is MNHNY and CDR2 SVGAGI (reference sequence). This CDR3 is CASSFEGYEQYF. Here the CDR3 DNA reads TGTGCCAGCAGTTTCGAGGGCTACGAGCAGTACTTC.

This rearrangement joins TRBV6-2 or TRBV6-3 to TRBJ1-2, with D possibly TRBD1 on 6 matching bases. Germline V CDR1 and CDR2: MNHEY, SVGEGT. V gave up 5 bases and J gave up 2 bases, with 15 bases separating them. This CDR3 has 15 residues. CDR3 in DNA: TGTGCCAGCAGTAAATCCCCAACAGGGAACTATGGCTACACCTTC. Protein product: CASSKSPTGNYGYTF.

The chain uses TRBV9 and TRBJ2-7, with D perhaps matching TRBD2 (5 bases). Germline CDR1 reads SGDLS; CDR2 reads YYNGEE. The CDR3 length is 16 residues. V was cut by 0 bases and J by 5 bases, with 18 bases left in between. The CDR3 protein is CASSVAKGSARHEQYF. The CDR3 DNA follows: TGTGCCAGCAGCGTAGCTAAAGGTAGCGCCCGCCACGAGCAGTACTTC.

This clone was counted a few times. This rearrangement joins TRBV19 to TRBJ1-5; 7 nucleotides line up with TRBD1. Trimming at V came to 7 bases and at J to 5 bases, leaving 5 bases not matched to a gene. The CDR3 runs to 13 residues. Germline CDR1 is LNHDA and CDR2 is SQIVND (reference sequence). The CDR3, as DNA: TGTGCCAGTACTGGGACAGTTTATCAGCCCCAGCATTTT. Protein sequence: CASTGTVYQPQHF.

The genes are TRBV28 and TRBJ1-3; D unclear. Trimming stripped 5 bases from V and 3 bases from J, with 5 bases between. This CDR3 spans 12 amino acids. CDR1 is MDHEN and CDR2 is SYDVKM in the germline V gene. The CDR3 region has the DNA TGTGCCAGCAGTATCGTTGGAAACACCATATATTTT. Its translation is CASSIVGNTIYF.

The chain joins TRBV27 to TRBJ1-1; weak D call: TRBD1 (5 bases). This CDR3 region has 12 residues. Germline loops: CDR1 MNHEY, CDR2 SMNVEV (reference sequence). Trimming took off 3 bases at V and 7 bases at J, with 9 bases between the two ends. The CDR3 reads CASSFGGDEAFF. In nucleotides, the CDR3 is TGTGCCAGCAGTTTTGGGGGGGATGAAGCTTTCTTT.

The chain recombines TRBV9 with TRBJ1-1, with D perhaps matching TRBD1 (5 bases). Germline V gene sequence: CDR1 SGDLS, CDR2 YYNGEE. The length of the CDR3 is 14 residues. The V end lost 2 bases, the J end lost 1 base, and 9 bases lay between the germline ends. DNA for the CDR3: TGTGCCAGCAGCGTCCGCGGGGGGAACACTGAAGCTTTCTTT. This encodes CASSVRGGNTEAFF.

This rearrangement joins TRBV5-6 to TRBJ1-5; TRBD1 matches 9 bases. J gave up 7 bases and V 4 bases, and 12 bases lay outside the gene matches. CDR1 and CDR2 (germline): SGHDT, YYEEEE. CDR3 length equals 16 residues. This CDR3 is CASSRTGEGPKQPQHF. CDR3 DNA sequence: TGTGCCAGCAGCAGGACAGGGGAAGGGCCCAAACAGCCCCAGCATTTT.

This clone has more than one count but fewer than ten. This CDR3 is CASSAGTGYQPQHF. The CDR3 nucleotides read TGTGCCAGCAGCGCCGGGACAGGGTATCAGCCCCAGCATTTT. V and J are TRBV9 and TRBJ1-5; 9 bases align to TRBD1. The CDR3 runs 14 residues. The V gene end was trimmed by 3 bases and the J gene end by 5 bases; junction bases not matched to a gene: 3. The germline CDR1 and CDR2 sequences are SGDLS and YYNGEE.

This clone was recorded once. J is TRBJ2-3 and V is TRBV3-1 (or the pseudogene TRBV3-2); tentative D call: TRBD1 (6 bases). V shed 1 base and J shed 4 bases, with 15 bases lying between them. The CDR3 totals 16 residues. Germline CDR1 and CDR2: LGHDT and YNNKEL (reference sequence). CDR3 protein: CASSQGPQGRADTQYF. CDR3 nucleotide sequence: TGTGCCAGCAGCCAAGGACCACAGGGTCGCGCAGATACGCAGTATTTT.

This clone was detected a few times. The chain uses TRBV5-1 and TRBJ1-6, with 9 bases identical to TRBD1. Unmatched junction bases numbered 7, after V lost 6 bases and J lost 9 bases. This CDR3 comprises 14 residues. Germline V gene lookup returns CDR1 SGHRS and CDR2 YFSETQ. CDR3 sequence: CASTPGTGSSPLHF. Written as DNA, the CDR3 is TGCGCCAGCACCCCGGGGACAGGGAGTTCACCCCTCCACTTT.